The T cell receptor (beta chain) described here comes from a study of T cells in Graves' hyperthyroidism and ophthalmopathy. Study-wide results and limits: Most thyroid clonotypes that were expanded above 0.001 also turned up in blood.

Amplified TCR beta CDR3 regions came from RNA transcripts. The primer set for the first-round RT-PCR of the TCR CDR3 was HTBI. TCRdb re-called the multiplex PCR reads through MiXCR, storing one row per CDR3 protein. The sample includes about 530,000 distinct CDR3 sequences, 15% to 20% seen only once; the top ten take approximately 15%. This clonotype was found many times. As yet, its antigen is unknown. V was shortened by 0 bases and J by 4 bases, with 6 bases between the two germline ends. Germline-derived CDR1 and CDR2 are MNHEY and SVGEGT. The CDR3 has 13 residues. The receptor was derived from a woman between 18 and 29 years old with Graves' ophthalmopathy. The sequencing input was blood. J is TRBJ1-2 and V is TRBV6-2 or TRBV6-3; D unresolved. The CDR3 DNA reads as TGTGCCAGCAGTTACTCCGGGTCCTATGGCTACACCTTC. Protein: CASSYSGSYGYTF.